This section outlines one TCR beta chain sequence together with its context. What it binds is unknown. This entry belongs to a study of OX40 agonist ivuxolimab in advanced cancers. Per the germline V gene, CDR1 is MNHEY and CDR2 is SMNVEV (reference sequence). Between the trimmed V and J ends, which lost 3 bases and 7 bases, there was a span of 7 bases. The CDR3 has 12 amino acids. Study outcomes and limitations: Dosing at 0.1 to 3.0 mg/kg was accompanied by clonal expansion of CD4+ and CD8+ blood T cells by week 6. Not determined was the antigen specificity of the expanded peripheral T cells.

Produced via immunoSEQ multiplex PCR; TCRdb's table is partial and in-frame only. Counted here are about 82,000 clones, over 80% occurring once; the ten biggest clones make up over 8.5%. The sequences come from CD4+ or CD8+ T cells sorted from blood, collected in a trial of the OX40 agonist ivuxolimab. The TCR was taken from an adult with an advanced solid tumor such as melanoma, head and neck, liver or kidney cancer. V is TRBV27 and J is TRBJ2-1, with a possible D match to TRBD2 (5 bases). The CDR3 here is CASSFRGNEQFF. The CDR3 DNA follows: TGTGCCAGCAGTTTTAGAGGGAATGAGCAGTTCTTC.